This record concerns one TCR beta chain sequence. As handled by the study authors: Counts of nucleated cells, estimated from reference gene primer amplification, were obtained. The table came from immunoSEQ multiplex PCR; TCRdb's copy has only in-frame clones and leaves some out. D and trimming come from the DNA, and the V and J calls and clone size come from that table. The data hold approximately 59,000 clones, with more than 80% observed a single time. The record originates from a study of blood T cell repertoires in COVID-19. Patients of the Seattle cohort, enrolled during active infection, were followed longitudinally. The V and J ends lost 3 bases and 11 bases, in that order; junction bases with no gene match: 4. Germline lookup yields CDR1 SGHNT and CDR2 YENEEA. This CDR3 has 12 residues.

The specimen was peripheral blood. The V gene is TRBV11-3, the J gene TRBJ2-3; 8 nucleotides line up with TRBD2. This TCR came from a man in his sixties with COVID-19, enrolled during active disease. CDR3 nucleotides: TGTGCCAGCAGCTTGGGCAGCGGGAGGCAGTATTTT. This gives the protein CASSLGSGRQYF.